This record looks at one T cell receptor beta chain sequence and its context. Donors in Cohort 3 who had recovered were those with two negative PCRs, healthcare professional clearance, or resolution of their symptoms. The source of the sample is a study of blood T cell repertoires in COVID-19. Whole-study context: Nucleic acid was either cDNA or gDNA, and it came from T cells, B-cell-depleted T cells, or PBMCs.

Measured with immunoSEQ multiplex PCR; TCRdb has only the in-frame clones, and not every one. Of roughly 200,000 clones listed, roughly 85% are singletons. The clonotype was recovered from a middle-aged man who had recovered from COVID-19. The sequencing sample was made of PBMCs or T cells enriched from blood (not recorded which).

CDR3 DNA: TGTGCCAGCAGCCAAGATAGGGACAGGGGGCGTGAGTATGAAAAACTGTTTTTT. Its translation is CASSQDRDRGREYEKLFF. V and J are TRBV4-2 and TRBJ1-4, with 12 bases fitting TRBD1. The junction had 8 bases not matched to a gene; V was cut back by 0 bases and J by 6 bases. This CDR3 has 18 residues. Germline-derived CDR1 and CDR2 are LGHNA and YNFKEQ.